The rows below give T cell receptor beta chains drawn from one sample of a study of T cell responses to AZD1222 COVID-19 vaccine. Measured with immunoSEQ multiplex PCR; TCRdb has only the in-frame clones, and not every one. Seen here are more than 150,000 clones, approximately 90% observed once, and the top ten hold approximately 1.5%. The sample consisted of peripheral blood, taken on day 0 of AZD1222 vaccination. These receptors all stem from an adult in good health. Each CDR3 is given with its conserved first and last residue. D genes are given only for firm matches. Clone size, where shown, is once, few, many, or a class for clones that have expanded.

J: TRBJ1-5
V: TRBV21-1
D: -
size: few
CDR3: CASSKVHRYNQPQHF
DNA: TGTGCCAGCAGCAAAGTTCACAGGTACAATCAGCCCCAGCATTTT

J: TRBJ1-2
V: TRBV19
D: -
size: -
CDR3: CASSWGESNYGYTF
DNA: TGTGCCAGTAGTTGGGGGGAGTCGAACTATGGCTACACCTTC

J: TRBJ1-2
V: TRBV7-3
D: -
size: -
CDR3: CASSPSEGYGYTF
DNA: TGTGCCAGCAGCCCTTCGGAAGGATATGGCTACACCTTC

J: TRBJ2-5
V: TRBV5-5
D: TRBD1
size: -
CDR3: CASSLSGGDETQYF
DNA: TGTGCCAGCAGCTTGTCAGGGGGCGACGAGACCCAGTACTTC

J: TRBJ2-5
V: TRBV7-9
D: TRBD2
size: -
CDR3: CASSPRQRGWETQYF
DNA: TGTGCCAGCAGTCCTAGACAGCGGGGGTGGGAGACCCAGTACTTC

J: TRBJ1-2
V: TRBV7-9
D: -
size: few
CDR3: CASSRDRGYTF
DNA: TGTGCCAGCAGCCGCGACAGGGGCTACACCTTC

J: TRBJ2-7
V: TRBV4-1
D: -
size: once
CDR3: CASSPEPSSSYEQYF
DNA: TGCGCCAGCAGCCCAGAACCTAGCAGCTCCTACGAGCAGTACTTC

J: TRBJ2-4
V: TRBV6-5
D: -
size: -
CDR3: CASGTGRYIQYF
DNA: TGTGCCAGCGGCACAGGTAGATACATTCAGTACTTC

J: TRBJ1-1
V: TRBV12-3/TRBV12-4
D: -
size: few
CDR3: CASSLAGNTEAFF
DNA: TGTGCCAGCAGTTTGGCAGGGAACACTGAAGCTTTCTTT

J: TRBJ2-7
V: TRBV7-6
D: -
size: -
CDR3: CASSPGGFSTYEQYF
DNA: TGTGCCAGCAGCCCCGGGGGCTTCTCTACCTACGAGCAGTACTTC

J: TRBJ1-2
V: TRBV19
D: TRBD1
size: -
CDR3: CASSNQHPGQGSNYGYTF
DNA: TGTGCCAGTAGTAATCAACACCCGGGACAGGGGTCCAACTATGGCTACACCTTC

J: TRBJ1-1
V: TRBV6-5
D: -
size: -
CDR3: CASSSREAEAFF
DNA: TGTGCCAGCAGCAGCAGGGAGGCTGAAGCTTTCTTT

J: TRBJ1-6
V: TRBV5-1
D: TRBD1
size: -
CDR3: CASGRDRGDSPLHF
DNA: TGCGCCAGCGGACGGGACAGGGGCGATTCACCCCTCCACTTT

J: TRBJ2-7
V: TRBV28
D: TRBD1
size: -
CDR3: CASSTNRGPQYF
DNA: TGTGCCAGCAGTACAAACAGGGGCCCGCAGTACTTC

J: TRBJ1-5
V: TRBV19
D: -
size: -
CDR3: CASSIDHGRGNQPQHF
DNA: TGTGCCAGTAGTATAGATCACGGGCGGGGGAATCAGCCCCAGCATTTT

J: TRBJ2-5
V: TRBV3-1/TRBV3-2
D: TRBD2
size: -
CDR3: CASSPTRIAGGPQETQYF
DNA: TGTGCCAGCAGCCCGACTCGGATAGCGGGGGGTCCACAAGAGACCCAGTACTTC

J: TRBJ2-2
V: TRBV9
D: -
size: few
CDR3: CASSAGQRANTGELFF
DNA: TGTGCCAGCAGTGCTGGACAGAGGGCCAACACCGGGGAGCTGTTTTTT

J: TRBJ1-2
V: TRBV7-9
D: -
size: -
CDR3: CASSQGPNGYTF
DNA: TGTGCCAGCAGCCAAGGCCCAAATGGCTACACCTTC

J: TRBJ1-4
V: TRBV7-9
D: -
size: once
CDR3: CASSLAGRNIELFF
DNA: TGTGCCAGCAGCTTAGCGGGACGTAATATCGAACTGTTTTTT

J: TRBJ2-7
V: TRBV6-5
D: TRBD2
size: -
CDR3: CASQTGTSSSYEQYF
DNA: TGTGCCAGCCAGACCGGGACTAGCTCCTCCTACGAGCAGTACTTC

J: TRBJ2-5
V: TRBV28
D: -
size: once
CDR3: CASAPVYLETQYF
DNA: TGTGCCAGCGCCCCGGTGTACCTGGAGACCCAGTACTTC

J: TRBJ1-1
V: TRBV7-9
D: -
size: -
CDR3: CASSLDLEAFF
DNA: TGTGCCAGCAGTTTAGACTTGGAAGCTTTCTTT

J: TRBJ2-7
V: TRBV18
D: -
size: -
CDR3: CASSPVREGLYEQYF
DNA: TGTGCCAGCTCACCGGTGAGGGAAGGTCTTTACGAGCAGTACTTC

J: TRBJ2-1
V: TRBV6-5
D: -
size: -
CDR3: CASSSSRGGSYNEQFF
DNA: TGTGCCAGCAGTTCGTCCCGAGGGGGCTCCTACAATGAGCAGTTCTTC

J: TRBJ2-3
V: TRBV5-1
D: -
size: -
CDR3: CASSLRDTQYF
DNA: TGCGCCAGCAGCTTGCGAGATACGCAGTATTTT

J: TRBJ1-1
V: TRBV7-2
D: -
size: -
CDR3: CASSSVTGTNTEAFF
DNA: TGTGCCAGCAGCTCAGTTACAGGCACGAACACTGAAGCTTTCTTT

J: TRBJ1-2
V: TRBV27
D: -
size: -
CDR3: CASSSPASRGGGYTF
DNA: TGTGCCAGCAGCTCTCCAGCGTCCAGGGGTGGTGGCTACACCTTC

J: TRBJ2-5
V: TRBV2
D: -
size: few
CDR3: CASSEAETTGFETQYF
DNA: TGTGCCAGCAGTGAAGCGGAGACCACAGGATTTGAGACCCAGTACTTC

J: TRBJ1-1
V: TRBV29-1
D: -
size: once
CDR3: CSVEWQFEAFF
DNA: TGCAGCGTTGAGTGGCAGTTCGAAGCTTTCTTT

J: TRBJ1-1
V: TRBV5-1
D: -
size: -
CDR3: CASSLQGWRLNTEAFF
DNA: TGCGCCAGCAGCTTACAGGGTTGGCGCTTGAACACTGAAGCTTTCTTT

J: TRBJ2-7
V: TRBV29-1
D: -
size: -
CDR3: CSVKTRSSYEQYF
DNA: TGCAGCGTTAAGACTAGAAGCTCCTACGAGCAGTACTTC

J: TRBJ1-2
V: TRBV6-5
D: -
size: -
CDR3: CASSLKGYSYGYTF
DNA: TGTGCCAGCAGTTTAAAAGGATACTCGTATGGCTACACCTTC

J: TRBJ1-6
V: TRBV11-2
D: -
size: -
CDR3: CASSLNRGSYNSPLHF
DNA: TGTGCCAGCAGCTTAAATAGGGGCTCCTATAATTCACCCCTCCACTTT

J: TRBJ2-7
V: TRBV7-8
D: TRBD1
size: -
CDR3: CASSLLGQRTYEQYF
DNA: TGTGCCAGCAGCTTATTGGGACAGCGAACCTACGAGCAGTACTTC

J: TRBJ2-7
V: TRBV28
D: -
size: -
CDR3: CASSHKPTDYEQYF
DNA: TGTGCCAGCAGTCACAAACCGACGGACTACGAGCAGTACTTC

J: TRBJ2-7
V: TRBV4-3
D: TRBD1
size: -
CDR3: CASSQEGGQGLHEQYF
DNA: TGCGCCAGCAGCCAAGAAGGCGGACAGGGCCTTCACGAGCAGTACTTC

J: TRBJ2-3
V: TRBV18
D: -
size: once
CDR3: CASSPQGTTQYF
DNA: TGTGCCAGCTCACCACAGGGGACGACGCAGTATTTT

J: TRBJ1-2
V: TRBV29-1
D: -
size: -
CDR3: CSVEGEGQRYGYTF
DNA: TGCAGCGTTGAGGGAGAGGGACAAAGATATGGCTACACCTTC

J: TRBJ2-5
V: TRBV6-6
D: -
size: -
CDR3: CASSYSTGQETQYF
DNA: TGTGCCAGCAGTTACTCGACGGGGCAAGAGACCCAGTACTTC

J: TRBJ2-5
V: TRBV9
D: -
size: once
CDR3: CASSTRETQYF
DNA: TGTGCCAGCAGCACAAGGGAGACCCAGTACTTC

J: TRBJ2-2
V: TRBV5-4
D: -
size: -
CDR3: CATTRGGTGELFF
DNA: TGTGCCACTACAAGGGGGGGCACCGGGGAGCTGTTTTTT

J: TRBJ1-2
V: TRBV14
D: -
size: -
CDR3: CASSQDLVGNGYTF
DNA: TGTGCCAGCAGCCAAGATCTCGTGGGTAATGGCTACACCTTC

J: TRBJ2-7
V: TRBV19
D: TRBD2
size: few
CDR3: CASRIAGTSYEQYF
DNA: TGTGCCAGTAGGATAGCGGGGACCTCCTACGAGCAGTACTTC

J: TRBJ2-1
V: TRBV6-2/TRBV6-3
D: -
size: many
CDR3: CASSPDTYNEQFF
DNA: TGTGCCAGCAGCCCCGACACCTACAATGAGCAGTTCTTC

J: TRBJ1-1
V: TRBV6-5
D: -
size: once
CDR3: CASSYEVTAPEAFF
DNA: TGTGCCAGCAGTTACGAGGTGACCGCTCCCGAAGCTTTCTTT

J: TRBJ1-4
V: TRBV4-3
D: TRBD1
size: -
CDR3: CASSQGQERSTNEKLFF
DNA: TGCGCCAGCAGCCAGGGACAGGAAAGATCAACTAATGAAAAGCTGTTTTTT

J: TRBJ2-3
V: TRBV3-1/TRBV3-2
D: TRBD2
size: -
CDR3: CASSQLRAGGLGDTQYF
DNA: TGTGCCAGCAGCCAACTGCGGGCGGGGGGGCTCGGAGATACGCAGTATTTT

J: TRBJ2-1
V: TRBV12-5
D: TRBD2
size: -
CDR3: CASGLVKPSGAINEQFF
DNA: TGTGCTAGTGGTTTGGTCAAACCTAGCGGGGCGATAAATGAGCAGTTCTTC

J: TRBJ1-3
V: TRBV11-2
D: TRBD1
size: -
CDR3: CASSYPTGGAGNTIYF
DNA: TGTGCCAGCAGCTACCCGACAGGGGGTGCAGGAAACACCATATATTTT

J: TRBJ2-3
V: TRBV6-6
D: -
size: -
CDR3: CASRPGLLTDTQYF
DNA: TGTGCCAGCCGTCCCGGACTTCTCACAGATACGCAGTATTTT

J: TRBJ2-4
V: TRBV3-1/TRBV3-2
D: -
size: -
CDR3: CASRSWQGVGIQYF
DNA: TGTGCCAGCAGGAGTTGGCAGGGAGTAGGCATTCAGTACTTC

J: TRBJ1-4
V: TRBV11-2
D: -
size: -
CDR3: CASSLALRAATNEKLFF
DNA: TGTGCCAGCAGCTTAGCCCTCCGGGCAGCAACTAATGAAAAACTGTTTTTT

J: TRBJ1-2
V: TRBV29-1
D: TRBD1
size: -
CDR3: CSVGTGNYGYTF
DNA: TGCAGCGTGGGGACAGGGAACTATGGCTACACCTTC

J: TRBJ1-2
V: TRBV25-1
D: -
size: -
CDR3: CASSVANYGYTF
DNA: TGTGCCAGCAGTGTGGCCAACTATGGCTACACCTTC